The rows below give T cell receptor beta chains drawn from one sample of a study of regulatory T cells in long-lasting Graves disease. MiXCR was run by TCRdb on the multiplex PCR reads, yielding one entry per CDR3 protein. The data show approximately 560,000 distinct CDR3 sequences, roughly a sixth seen once. In addition, the sample was reused for a study of T cells in Graves' hyperthyroidism and ophthalmopathy.

The starting material was peripheral blood mononuclear cells (PBMCs), obtained at new diagnosis, from a patient treated with antithyroid drugs. Every receptor here comes from a man between 18 and 29 years old with Graves disease. CDR3s include the opening cysteine and the closing phenylalanine or tryptophan. The D gene is left open where the match is weak. Clone size is given for some rows only: seen once, a few or many times, or a class if the clone is expanded.

>many|.|TRBV20-1|TRBJ1-2
CSAQRGNGYTF
TGCAGTGCCCAGCGGGGAAATGGCTACACCTTC
>.|.|TRBV18|TRBJ2-1
CASSPVRDNEQFF
TGTGCCAGCTCACCCGTTCGGGACAATGAGCAGTTCTTC
>.|.|TRBV19|TRBJ1-5
CASKGHTDLTSNQPQHF
TGTGCCAGTAAGGGACATACAGACTTGACTTCGAATCAGCCCCAGCATTTT
>.|TRBD2|TRBV6-1|TRBJ2-3
CASSGEKTSGRTLGTDTQYF
TGTGCCAGCAGTGGCGAGAAGACTAGCGGGAGAACCCTTGGCACAGATACGCAGTATTTT
>many|TRBD2|TRBV28|TRBJ2-7
CASSFSSGSFTEQYF
TGTGCCAGCAGTTTCAGCAGCGGGAGTTTCACCGAGCAGTACTTC
>.|.|TRBV19|TRBJ2-3
CASSIRTATDTQYF
TGTGCCAGTAGTATTCGGACAGCGACAGATACGCAGTATTTT
>few|.|TRBV4-2|TRBJ1-1
CASSLRAPLTHPSRNTEAFF
TGTGCCAGCAGCCTCCGGGCCCCCCTAACCCACCCTTCGAGAAACACTGAAGCTTTCTTT
>many|TRBD1|TRBV27|TRBJ2-6
CASSFDRESSGANVLTF
TGTGCCAGCAGTTTCGACAGGGAGAGCTCTGGGGCCAACGTCCTGACTTTC
>few|.|TRBV5-1|TRBJ2-2
CASWNRGGTGELFF
TGCGCCAGTTGGAACAGGGGGGGCACCGGGGAGCTGTTTTTT
>.|.|TRBV7-8|TRBJ1-1
CASSLGRGGGRLNTEAFF
TGTGCCAGCAGCTTAGGTCGGGGTGGGGGCCGACTGAACACTGAAGCTTTCTTT
>.|.|TRBV19|TRBJ1-5
CASSMKSVGQYNQPQHF
TGTGCCAGTAGTATGAAAAGCGTCGGACAGTACAATCAGCCCCAGCATTTT